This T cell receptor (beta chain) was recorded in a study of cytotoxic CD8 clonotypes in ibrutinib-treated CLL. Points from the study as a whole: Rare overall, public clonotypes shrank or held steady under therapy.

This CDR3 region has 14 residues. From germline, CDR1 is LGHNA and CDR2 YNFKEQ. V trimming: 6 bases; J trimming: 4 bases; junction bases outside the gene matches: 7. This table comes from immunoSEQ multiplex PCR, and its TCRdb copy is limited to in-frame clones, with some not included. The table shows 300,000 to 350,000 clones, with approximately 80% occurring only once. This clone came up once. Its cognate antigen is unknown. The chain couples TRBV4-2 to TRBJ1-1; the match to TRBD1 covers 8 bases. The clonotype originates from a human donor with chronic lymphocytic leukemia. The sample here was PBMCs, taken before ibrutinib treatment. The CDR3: CASRQTGGGTEAFF. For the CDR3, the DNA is TGTGCCAGCAGACAAACAGGGGGTGGCACTGAAGCTTTCTTT.